The next 8 T cell receptor beta chains were all read from a single sample in a study of glioma-infiltrating T cells after dendritic cell vaccination. Only in-frame clones appear in the TCRdb table, and some are missing; sequencing was by immunoSEQ multiplex PCR. In the table there are roughly 100,000 clones, over 65% of which are singletons. The input for sequencing was blood, taken before dendritic cell vaccination. The receptors stem from a human donor with glioblastoma.

In this sample, this clone turned up once. The chain recombines TRBV10-3 with TRBJ2-3, with TRBD2 matching 8 bases. The CDR3 length is 14 residues. Germline V CDR1 and CDR2: ENHRY, SYGVKD. With V trimmed by 4 bases and J by 3 bases, 3 bases remained unmatched. For the CDR3, the DNA is TGTGCCATCAGTGCAGCGGGGGCTACAGATACGCAGTATTTT. It yields the protein CAISAAGATDTQYF.

This chain connects TRBV6-5 to TRBJ1-2; D perhaps matches TRBD1 (6 bases). CDR3 length equals 13 residues. Germline V gives CDR1 MNHEY, CDR2 SVGAGI. V gave up 3 bases and J gave up 2 bases, with 7 bases separating them. CDR3 amino acids: CASSYQGNYGYTF. The CDR3 region has the DNA TGTGCCAGCAGTTATCAGGGGAACTATGGCTACACCTTC.

This rearrangement joins TRBV19 to TRBJ2-3, with 8 bases identical to TRBD2. Germline lookup yields CDR1 LNHDA and CDR2 SQIVND (reference sequence). This CDR3 region has 19 residues. The junction had 20 bases not matched to a gene; V was cut back by 5 bases and J by 4 bases. The CDR3 loop is CASSAPRRGTRYLADTQYF. The CDR3 DNA reads as TGTGCCAGTAGTGCACCGAGGAGGGGGACTAGGTATTTGGCAGATACGCAGTATTTT.

The chain couples TRBV6-1 to TRBJ2-5; 8 bases fit TRBD1. The CDR3 loop spans 14 amino acids. The junction had 3 bases not matched to a gene; V was cut back by 3 bases and J by 3 bases. Germline assignment: CDR1 MNHNS and CDR2 SASEGT. CDR3 nucleotides: TGTGCCAGCAGTGAGGAGGACAGGGAAGAGACCCAGTACTTC. This translates into CASSEEDREETQYF.

The table lists this clone with a few counts. The V call is TRBV2, the J call TRBJ1-6, with D maybe TRBD1 (6 bases). CDR3 length equals 13 residues. Trimming removed 5 bases at V and 10 bases at J, with 12 bases between. Looked up from germline, CDR1 is SNHLY and CDR2 is FYNNEI. CDR3 region: CASSTGTPSPLHF. As DNA, the CDR3 is TGTGCCAGCAGTACCGGGACACCCTCACCCCTCCACTTT.

This chain links TRBV5-5 with TRBJ2-1, with D maybe TRBD2 (6 bases). Trimming cost V 4 bases and J 5 bases, with 19 bases left between them. Germline lookup yields CDR1 SGHKS and CDR2 YYEKEE (reference sequence). There are 16 residues in the CDR3. CDR3 region: CASSQFPGTPNNEQFF. In DNA form, the CDR3 reads TGTGCCAGCAGCCAATTTCCCGGGACTCCAAACAATGAGCAGTTCTTC.

This clone has a handful of counts. The rearrangement joins TRBV4-1 to TRBJ2-7, with 7 bases fitting TRBD1. The V gene's germline CDR1 is MGHRA and CDR2 YSYEKL. This CDR3 region has 14 residues. V trimming: 1 base; J trimming: 5 bases; junction bases outside the gene matches: 5. This CDR3 is CASSQGTGGDEQYF. The CDR3 coding sequence is TGCGCCAGCAGCCAAGGGACAGGTGGAGACGAGCAGTACTTC.

This clone was found once. The rearrangement joins TRBV7-9 to TRBJ1-2, with 7 bases matching TRBD1. Germline values: CDR1 SEHNR, CDR2 FQNEAQ (reference sequence). CDR3 length equals 14 residues. Losses at the gene ends were 0 bases for V and 4 bases for J; bases not matched to a gene: 2. The CDR3 coding sequence is TGTGCCAGCAGCTTAGCGGGACAGATCTATGGCTACACCTTC. This codes for CASSLAGQIYGYTF.